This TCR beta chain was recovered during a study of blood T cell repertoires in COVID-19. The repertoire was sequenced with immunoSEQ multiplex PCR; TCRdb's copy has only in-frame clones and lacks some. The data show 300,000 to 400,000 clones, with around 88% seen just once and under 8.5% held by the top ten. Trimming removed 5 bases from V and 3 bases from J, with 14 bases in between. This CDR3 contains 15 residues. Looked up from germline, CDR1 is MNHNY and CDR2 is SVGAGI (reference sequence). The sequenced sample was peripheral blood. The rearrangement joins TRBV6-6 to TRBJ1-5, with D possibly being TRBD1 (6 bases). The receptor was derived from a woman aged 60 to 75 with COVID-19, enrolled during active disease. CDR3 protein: CASSADSGDNQPQHF. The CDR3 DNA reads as TGTGCCAGCAGTGCGGACAGCGGAGACAATCAGCCCCAGCATTTT.